A selection of T cell receptor beta chains follows, all from one sample in a study of T cells after yellow fever vaccination. TCRdb re-derived calls from the 5' RACE reads in MiXCR, one entry per CDR3 protein. The sample carries roughly 340,000 distinct CDR3 sequences, roughly 4% recorded once. The sample consisted of PBMCs, taken 5 days after the yellow fever booster vaccination. The receptor source for this set is a man aged 18 to 29 who received the YFV17D yellow fever vaccine. CDR3s include the opening cysteine and the closing phenylalanine or tryptophan. The D gene is left open where the match is weak. Only some rows state a clone size, as once, few, many or a class for expanded clones.

J,size,V,D,DNA,CDR3
TRBJ2-2,few,TRBV7-9,.,TGTGCCAGCAGCGCCCGGGAATACGGGGAGCTGTTTTTT,CASSAREYGELFF
TRBJ2-1,.,TRBV29-1,TRBD2,TGCAGCGTTATCGAGCGGGGGACTTCGAGCTCCTACAATGAGCAGTTCTTC,CSVIERGTSSSYNEQFF
TRBJ2-3,.,TRBV2,.,TGTGCCACATCCAGGGATACGCAGTATTTT,CATSRDTQYF
TRBJ2-1,many,TRBV7-9,.,TGTGCCAGCAGCCAAGGTTGGGGAAATGAGCAGTTCTTC,CASSQGWGNEQFF
TRBJ1-1,.,TRBV20-1,.,TGCAGTGCTAGAGATCCGAACACTGAAGCTTTCTTT,CSARDPNTEAFF
TRBJ2-2,.,TRBV3-1,TRBD1,TGTGGCAGCAGCGGACAGGGTAATGCCGGGGAGCTGTTTTTT,CGSSGQGNAGELFF
TRBJ1-3,many,TRBV7-8,.,TGTGCCAGCAGCAATGGAAACACCATATATTTT,CASSNGNTIYF
TRBJ2-6,many,TRBV10-3,TRBD1,TGTGCCATCAGTGACGGGACAGGGCCTGGGGCCAACGTCCTGACTTTC,CAISDGTGPGANVLTF
TRBJ1-5,.,TRBV12-5,.,TGTGCTAGTGGTTTGAATGGTCTTCAGCCCCAGCATTTT,CASGLNGLQPQHF
TRBJ2-4,few,TRBV6-2/TRBV6-3,.,TGTGCCAGCAGTTACGAGGGGACATCTGTAGCCAAAAACATTCAGTACTTC,CASSYEGTSVAKNIQYF
TRBJ2-3,.,TRBV18,.,TGTGCCAGCTCACCGCCGATTGGAGGGGGCTGGGCAGATACGCAGTATTTT,CASSPPIGGGWADTQYF